A selection of T cell receptor beta chains follows, all from one sample in a study of tumor-infiltrating lymphocytes in localized non-small cell lung cancer. TCRdb's copy holds only in-frame clones and misses some; the assay was immunoSEQ multiplex PCR. The sample yields over 5,500 clones, 74% seen once. Sequenced: uninvolved lung tissue not adjacent to the tumor. These receptors all come from a human donor with non-small cell lung cancer. Both conserved end residues are trimmed from each CDR3.

CDR3aa,v_gene,j_gene
AISGQGSEKLF,TRBV10-3,TRBJ1-4
ASSQYLYAGELF,TRBV4-3,TRBJ2-2
ASSYLPQGGVGGYT,TRBV5-5,TRBJ1-2
ASSGSVLNYGYT,TRBV4-1,TRBJ1-2
ASSLDGQGISITGELF,TRBV28,TRBJ2-2
ASREASSTDTQY,TRBV5-1,TRBJ2-3
ASSLSGPTGNTIY,TRBV28,TRBJ1-3
ASSQEGRPYGYT,TRBV4-1,TRBJ1-2
ASGPRRGYTGELF,TRBV7-3,TRBJ2-2
ASSHPGLAGGGNEQF,TRBV4-3,TRBJ2-1
ASSWDRSYEQY,TRBV5-5,TRBJ2-7
ASRSLNSPLH,TRBV27,TRBJ1-6
ASSAYRGELF,TRBV7-2,TRBJ2-2
ATTAGTGDNSPLH,TRBV15,TRBJ1-6
ASRTTVGYRFTVQY,TRBV27,TRBJ2-7
ASSLGTSGGVGTQY,TRBV28,TRBJ2-5
ASSSSGGRTDTQY,TRBV7-2,TRBJ2-3
ASSAFDGNQPQH,TRBV2,TRBJ1-5
ASSSDNGNQPQH,TRBV6-6,TRBJ1-5
ATSRDPGQQETQY,TRBV15,TRBJ2-5
ASSLRQYPLIEQF,TRBV28,TRBJ2-1
ASNGMAGELF,TRBV9,TRBJ2-2
ASSFTVGPQH,TRBV7-9,TRBJ1-5
ASSQAPLGIQY,TRBV14,TRBJ2-4
ASSYSSLAVYEQY,TRBV6-5,TRBJ2-7
ASSLAAGGETQY,TRBV5-4,TRBJ2-5
ASSIGTDTQY,TRBV19,TRBJ2-3
ASSSLAGAISSYEQY,TRBV7-2,TRBJ2-7
ASRTGTLSYEQY,TRBV13,TRBJ2-7
ASSLDRYSYEQY,TRBV7-2,-